A single sample gave rise to the 27 T cell receptor beta chains below, sequenced in a study of cytomegalovirus exposure and HLA in healthy donors. The study ran its PCR with 60 Vbeta and 13 Jbeta primers. The repertoire was sequenced with immunoSEQ multiplex PCR; TCRdb's copy has only in-frame clones and lacks some. The repertoire consists of 150,000 to 200,000 clones, with about four fifths occurring once and the leading ten covering about 1.8%. Material for sequencing was PBMCs. These receptors all stem from a man aged 18 to 30 in good health and CMV-seronegative.

The rearrangement links TRBV9 to TRBJ2-7; 7 bases match TRBD1. The V and J ends lost 3 bases and 1 base, in that order; junction bases with no gene match: 10. Germline V CDR1 and CDR2: SGDLS, YYNGEE. The CDR3 length is 16 residues. CDR3 sequence: CASSAGQASLSYEQYF. In DNA, the CDR3 is TGTGCCAGCAGCGCCGGACAGGCAAGTCTTTCCTACGAGCAGTACTTC.

This sequence joins TRBV7-3 and TRBJ2-1; the D gene is possibly TRBD1 (8 bases). Trimming cost V 3 bases and J 8 bases, with 17 bases left between them. This CDR3 region has 15 residues. Per germline, CDR1 SGHTA and CDR2 FQGTGA. The CDR3 region has the DNA TGTGCCAGCAGCTTTGGACAGGGACTATTTGATGAGCAGTTCTTC. Protein: CASSFGQGLFDEQFF.

This rearrangement joins TRBV4-3 to TRBJ2-6; D unclear. The ends were cut back, 2 bases at V and 0 bases at J, with 5 bases in the middle. The CDR3 loop spans 15 amino acids. The germline V gene encodes CDR1 LGHNA and CDR2 YSLEER. This CDR3 is CASSQTNSGANVLTF. The CDR3 DNA is TGCGCCAGCAGCCAAACTAACTCTGGGGCCAACGTCCTGACTTTC.

This clone occurred a few times. The rearrangement joins TRBV5-1 to TRBJ2-3; a possible D gene is TRBD1 (6 bases). This CDR3 is built from 16 residues. CDR1 and CDR2 (germline): SGHRS, YFSETQ. Trimming took off 0 bases at V and 3 bases at J, with 14 bases between the two ends. The DNA of the CDR3 is TGCGCCAGCAGCTTGGAGGCCAGGGGATTAACAGATACGCAGTATTTT. Translating gives CASSLEARGLTDTQYF.

This clone was picked up one time. This chain connects TRBV7-2 to TRBJ2-3; weak D call: TRBD1 (6 bases). V was trimmed by 3 bases and J by 3 bases, leaving 10 bases between them. This CDR3 has 14 amino acids. Looked up from germline, CDR1 is SGHTA and CDR2 is FQGNSA. As DNA, the CDR3 is TGTGCCAGCAGCTTCCAAACAGGGACAGATACGCAGTATTTT. As protein: CASSFQTGTDTQYF.

Points on this clone: Other DNA variants within this sample encode the same CDR3. The V and J genes are TRBV4-3 and TRBJ2-7; the match to TRBD1 covers 10 bases. CDR1 and CDR2 (germline): LGHNA, YSLEER. After removal of 3 bases from V and 2 bases from J, the junction contained 4 bases not matched to a gene. CDR3 length equals 15 residues. The CDR3: CASSHSGTGAYEQYF. In nucleotides, the CDR3 is TGCGCCAGCAGCCATTCCGGGACAGGGGCCTACGAGCAGTACTTC.

The chain recombines TRBV5-1 with TRBJ1-2, with D unclear. V lost 2 bases and J 4 bases, leaving 9 bases between the germline ends. Germline CDR1 SGHRS, CDR2 YFSETQ. This CDR3 region has 13 residues. This CDR3 is CASSFGQLYGYTF. The DNA of the CDR3 is TGCGCCAGCAGCTTTGGGCAGCTCTATGGCTACACCTTC.

V and J are TRBV6-1 and TRBJ1-2, with D possibly TRBD1 on 6 matching bases. CDR1 is MNHNS and CDR2 is SASEGT in the germline V gene. V was cut by 7 bases and J by 4 bases, with 16 bases left in between. The CDR3 sequence is 14 residues long. The CDR3 loop reads CASNTDSLIYGYTF. The CDR3 DNA reads as TGTGCCAGCAATACGGACAGTCTTATCTATGGCTACACCTTC.

The chain employs TRBV7-2 and TRBJ1-5; TRBD1 matches at 10 bases. Germline V gene data show CDR1 as SGHTA and CDR2 as FQGNSA. This CDR3 is 13 amino acids long. After removal of 5 bases from V and 7 bases from J, the junction contained 2 bases not matched to a gene. The CDR3 DNA reads TGTGCCAGCAGCGGGACAGGGGTGCAGCCCCAGCATTTT. This sequence encodes CASSGTGVQPQHF.

The chain joins TRBV19 to TRBJ1-5; possibly TRBD1 for D (6 bases). The CDR3 has 14 amino acids. Germline lookup yields CDR1 LNHDA and CDR2 SQIVND (reference sequence). V was clipped by 7 bases and J by 4 bases, with 14 bases between them. CDR3 sequence: CASNPGQKNQPQHF. CDR3 DNA sequence: TGTGCCAGTAACCCAGGACAGAAGAATCAGCCCCAGCATTTT.

This clone has just a few counts. The V gene is TRBV18, the J gene TRBJ2-3, with D tentatively TRBD2 (6 bases). The CDR3 loop spans 13 amino acids. Germline values: CDR1 KGHSH, CDR2 LQKENI. Trimming left V 8 bases short and J 4 bases short, with 13 bases between. CDR3 sequence (DNA): TGTGCCAGCGGGGAGGCGGCTGCAGATACGCAGTATTTT. Translation gives CASGEAAADTQYF.

This rearrangement joins TRBV14 to TRBJ2-3, with D perhaps matching TRBD1 (6 bases). CDR1 and CDR2 from the germline V gene are SGHDN and FVKESK. The V and J ends lost 4 bases and 0 bases respectively, with 8 bases between them. CDR3 length: 14 amino acids. CDR3 sequence: CASSRDISTDTQYF. The DNA of the CDR3 is TGTGCCAGCAGCCGGGACATTAGCACAGATACGCAGTATTTT.

This chain connects TRBV19 to TRBJ1-5; D may be TRBD1 (5 bases). V lost 4 bases to trimming and J lost 4 bases, with 14 bases between them. Germline V CDR1 and CDR2: LNHDA, SQIVND (reference sequence). This CDR3 has 15 amino acids. The CDR3 DNA reads as TGTGCCAGTAGTACCCTGACGGACATAAATCAGCCCCAGCATTTT. It translates to CASSTLTDINQPQHF.

This clone appeared a few times. CDR3 loop: CASTTTSNTGELFF. The CDR3 DNA reads as TGTGCCAGCACCACGACATCGAACACCGGGGAGCTGTTTTTT. J is TRBJ2-2 and V is TRBV9; D ambiguous. V dropped 6 bases and J dropped 0 bases, with 9 bases sitting between them. The germline CDR1 and CDR2 sequences are SGDLS and YYNGEE. This CDR3 contains 14 residues.

The chain has TRBV7-6 and TRBJ2-3, with D unresolved. Germline CDR1 and CDR2: SGHVS and FNYEAQ. This CDR3 is 14 amino acids long. The V end lost 5 bases, the J end lost 1 base, and 10 bases lay between the germline ends. The CDR3 nucleotides read TGTGCCAGCAGCCCAAACCGGGGCACAGATACGCAGTATTTT. This encodes CASSPNRGTDTQYF.

This clone has just a few counts. This sequence joins TRBV7-9 and TRBJ2-7; possibly TRBD2 for D (5 bases). Trimming shortened V by 6 bases and J by 6 bases, and 24 bases separated the two germline ends. This CDR3 is built from 16 residues. The germline CDR1 and CDR2 sequences are SEHNR and FQNEAQ (reference sequence). The CDR3 bases are TGTGCCAGCAGTTCTCCTATGAACGGTAGTCGGGGCGAGCAGTACTTC. Translating it yields CASSSPMNGSRGEQYF.

V usage is TRBV19 and J usage is TRBJ1-5; D perhaps matches TRBD1 (6 bases). Germline CDR1 reads LNHDA; CDR2 reads SQIVND (reference sequence). V was trimmed by 3 bases and J by 1 base, leaving 10 bases between them. There are 15 residues in the CDR3. For the CDR3, the DNA is TGTGCCAGTAGTATGGACCAGGGGAGCAATCAGCCCCAGCATTTT. Protein product: CASSMDQGSNQPQHF. Variable domain in full (rest from reference TRBV19 and TRBJ1-5): DGGITQSPKYLFRKEGQNVTLSCEQNLNHDAMYWYRQDPGQGLRLIYYSQIVNDFQKGDIAEGYSVSREKKESFPLTVTSAQKNPTAFYLCASSMDQGSNQPQHFGDGTRLSIL.

The chain links TRBV10-2 to TRBJ2-1; D is uncertain. The CDR3 covers 14 residues. Trimming pared 0 bases from V and 6 bases from J, leaving 9 bases between. Germline V gene lookup returns CDR1 WSHSY and CDR2 SAAADI. DNA for the CDR3: TGCGCCAGCAGTGAGTCCACGCTAGGCAATGAGCAGTTCTTC. Its translation: CASSESTLGNEQFF.

The chain joins TRBV19 to TRBJ1-1; D gene uncertain. Trimming pared 3 bases from V and 0 bases from J, leaving 14 bases between. CDR3 length: 16 residues. CDR1 is LNHDA and CDR2 is SQIVND in the germline V gene (reference sequence). CDR3 bases: TGTGCCAGTAGTATTCCTACAGATTACGTGAACACTGAAGCTTTCTTT. Its translation: CASSIPTDYVNTEAFF.

The chain links TRBV15 to TRBJ2-7; unclear D gene. The germline gives CDR1 LNHNV, CDR2 YYDKDF (reference sequence). V was cut by 3 bases and J by 3 bases, with 9 bases left in between. The CDR3 has 13 amino acids. The CDR3 reads CATSRASNYEQYF. CDR3 coding DNA: TGTGCCACCAGCAGGGCTAGTAACTACGAGCAGTACTTC.

The rearrangement links TRBV7-9 to TRBJ2-1; 13 nucleotides align to TRBD2. Germline loops: CDR1 SEHNR, CDR2 FQNEAQ (reference sequence). V was clipped by 10 bases and J by 4 bases; unmatched bases: 7. The CDR3 sequence is 15 residues long. The CDR3 DNA reads as TGTGCCACCATGGGGACTAGCGGGATATACAATGAGCAGTTCTTC. Protein sequence: CATMGTSGIYNEQFF.

The CDR3 region is CASSLPGQGNTIYF. The CDR3 region has the DNA TGCGCCAGCAGCTTACCGGGACAGGGAAACACCATATATTTT. V gene TRBV5-1 combines with J gene TRBJ1-3; 7 bases are shared with TRBD1. This CDR3 region has 14 residues. The V and J ends lost 2 bases and 4 bases, in that order; junction bases with no gene match: 3. Germline lookup yields CDR1 SGHRS and CDR2 YFSETQ.

This clone was picked up a small number of times. The rearrangement joins TRBV30 to TRBJ1-2; 9 bases line up with TRBD1. Trimming cost V 2 bases and J 4 bases; bases outside gene matches: 5. Germline values: CDR1 GTSNPN, CDR2 SVGIG (reference sequence). CDR3 length equals 14 residues. CDR3 sequence: CAWSYRGRVYGYTF. The CDR3 nucleotides are TGTGCCTGGAGTTACAGGGGGCGAGTCTATGGCTACACCTTC.

This clone has just one count. The chain joins TRBV7-9 to TRBJ1-4; the D is unclear. The CDR3 has 14 amino acids. The V gene lost 5 bases and the J gene lost 7 bases, with 14 bases spanning the gap. Germline V gene lookup returns CDR1 SEHNR and CDR2 FQNEAQ (reference sequence). CDR3 loop: CASSRALGGEKLFF. In nucleotides, the CDR3 is TGTGCCAGCAGCCGGGCCCTTGGAGGTGAAAAACTGTTTTTT.

This chain connects TRBV9 to TRBJ2-1, with TRBD2 matching 9 bases. The CDR3 covers 15 residues. The V segment lost 0 bases and the J segment 10 bases; nucleotides outside the gene matches: 8. CDR1 is SGDLS and CDR2 is YYNGEE in the germline V gene. CDR3 nucleotide sequence: TGTGCCAGCAGCGTAGCGGGCGGGGGGGGCTGGGAGCAGTTCTTC. Encoded protein: CASSVAGGGGWEQFF. Supplemented by reference TRBV9 and TRBJ2-1, the full variable domain reads DSGVTQTPKHLITATGQRVTLRCSPRSGDLSVYWYQQSLDQGLQFLIQYYNGEERAKGNILERFSAQQFPDLHSELNLSSLELGDSALYFCASSVAGGGGWEQFFGPGTRLTVL.

The CDR3 DNA reads TGCAGCGTGAAGGGGGCATTGGTCTATGGCTACACCTTC. Amino acid sequence: CSVKGALVYGYTF. This chain connects TRBV29-1 to TRBJ1-2, with 7 bases lining up with TRBD1. The CDR3 consists of 13 residues. With V trimmed by 6 bases and J by 4 bases, 8 bases remained unmatched. CDR1 and CDR2 (germline): SQVTM, ANQGSEA.

This clone was recorded a few times. The chain recombines TRBV4-1 with TRBJ2-7, with D possibly being TRBD2 (6 bases). Germline CDR1 MGHRA, CDR2 YSYEKL. CDR3 length equals 13 residues. V was cut by 4 bases and J by 1 base, with 8 bases left in between. CDR3 sequence (DNA): TGCGCCAGCAGCCGGGACTTTTCCTACGAGCAGTACTTC. Protein: CASSRDFSYEQYF.